A selection of T cell receptor beta chains follows, all from one sample in a study of T cell responses to AZD1222 COVID-19 vaccine. Method: immunoSEQ multiplex PCR; TCRdb's copy keeps in-frame clones and lacks some. The top ten hold approximately 20% of the sample, which has 100,000 to 150,000 clones, 85% to 90% seen once. The sequencing used peripheral blood, collected on day 0 of AZD1222 vaccination. The receptors derive from an adult in good health. Both conserved end residues are part of each CDR3. A D gene is named only where the DNA matches it firmly. Expanded clones are given a class, and other clones once, few, many or no size at all.

v_call	j_call	d_call	clone_size	cdr3_aa	cdr3_nt
TRBV11-2	TRBJ1-2	-	-	CASSLVVTRYGYTF	TGTGCCAGCAGCTTAGTGGTCACCCGCTATGGCTACACCTTC
TRBV3-1/TRBV3-2	TRBJ1-1	-	-	CASSQGNTEAFF	TGTGCCAGCAGCCAGGGGAACACTGAAGCTTTCTTT
TRBV6-5	TRBJ1-6	TRBD1	-	CASSQGATYNSPLHF	TGTGCCAGCAGCCAGGGGGCTACCTATAATTCACCCCTCCACTTT
TRBV29-1	TRBJ2-5	TRBD1	-	CSVSRDRASQETQYF	TGCAGCGTTTCGCGGGACAGGGCTTCTCAAGAGACCCAGTACTTC
TRBV28	TRBJ2-2	TRBD2	few	CASKLAGGYIGELFF	TGTGCCAGCAAACTGGCGGGGGGGTACATCGGGGAGCTGTTTTTT
TRBV10-3	TRBJ2-5	TRBD1	-	CAISGGMGTGRETQYF	TGTGCCATCAGTGGAGGAATGGGGACAGGACGTGAGACCCAGTACTTC
TRBV2	TRBJ1-1	-	-	CASINPGTNTEAFF	TGTGCCAGCATTAATCCGGGGACGAACACTGAAGCTTTCTTT
TRBV24-1	TRBJ2-1	-	-	CATSDWVVRESSYNEQFF	TGTGCCACCAGTGATTGGGTGGTTCGGGAGAGCTCCTACAATGAGCAGTTCTTC
TRBV30	TRBJ1-2	-	-	CAWSEGGATSYTF	TGTGCCTGGAGTGAAGGGGGGGCGACGAGCTACACCTTC
TRBV7-2	TRBJ1-2	TRBD1	-	CASSSQGAGYGYTF	TGTGCCAGCAGCTCACAGGGGGCTGGCTATGGCTACACCTTC
TRBV6-1	TRBJ1-5	-	-	CASSEGSSNQPQHF	TGTGCCAGCAGTGAAGGGTCGAGCAATCAGCCCCAGCATTTT
TRBV7-9	TRBJ1-4	-	few	CASGATNEKLFF	TGTGCCAGTGGAGCGACTAATGAAAAACTGTTTTTT
TRBV10-1	TRBJ2-3	TRBD2	-	CASSSGGTDTQYF	TGCGCCAGCAGTAGCGGGGGGACAGATACGCAGTATTTT
TRBV6-2/TRBV6-3	TRBJ1-2	-	-	CASSYSGLGPNYGYTF	TGTGCCAGCAGTTACTCGGGTTTAGGACCTAACTATGGCTACACCTTC
TRBV9	TRBJ2-3	-	-	CASSVASTTDTQYF	TGTGCCAGCAGCGTAGCATCAACCACAGATACGCAGTATTTT
TRBV5-1	TRBJ1-1	TRBD1	-	CASSTAQGATEAFF	TGCGCCAGCAGCACCGCACAGGGGGCGACTGAAGCTTTCTTT
TRBV4-3	TRBJ2-2	TRBD1	-	CASKTGTGEAGELFF	TGCGCCAGCAAAACCGGGACAGGGGAGGCCGGGGAGCTGTTTTTT
TRBV7-2	TRBJ2-7	TRBD2	-	CASSSLAGSYEQYF	TGTGCCAGCAGCTCCCTAGCGGGGTCCTACGAGCAGTACTTC
TRBV7-9	TRBJ1-6	TRBD1	-	CASSARTGGDSPLHF	TGTGCCAGCAGCGCAAGGACAGGGGGGGATTCACCCCTCCACTTT
TRBV6-2/TRBV6-3	TRBJ1-1	-	-	CASSPIGGEAFF	TGTGCCAGCAGCCCGATTGGGGGTGAAGCTTTCTTT
TRBV7-6	TRBJ2-7	-	-	CASSLVGDQQYF	TGTGCCAGCAGCTTAGTGGGCGACCAGCAGTACTTC
TRBV20-1	TRBJ1-2	-	-	CSASNPDSTNNYGYTF	TGCAGTGCTAGTAACCCGGATTCGACCAATAACTATGGCTACACCTTC
TRBV7-3	TRBJ2-1	TRBD2	-	CASSITGTSGGLYEQFF	TGTGCCAGCAGCATAACCGGGACTAGCGGGGGATTGTATGAGCAGTTCTTC
TRBV5-4	TRBJ1-1	-	-	CASSVRENTEAFF	TGTGCCAGCAGCGTCAGGGAGAACACTGAAGCTTTCTTT
TRBV5-1	TRBJ1-6	TRBD1	-	CASSPRQGGHSPLHF	TGCGCCAGCAGCCCACGACAGGGGGGACATTCACCCCTCCACTTT
TRBV2	TRBJ1-2	-	-	CASRAEPYGYTF	TGTGCCAGCAGGGCAGAACCTTATGGCTACACCTTC
TRBV7-9	TRBJ1-3	-	once	CASSTRGDGNTIYF	TGTGCCAGCAGCACCCGGGGGGACGGAAACACCATATATTTT
TRBV7-3	TRBJ1-1	TRBD1	few	CASSAQYRGTEAFF	TGTGCCAGCAGCGCCCAGTACAGGGGGACTGAAGCTTTCTTT
TRBV28	TRBJ2-2	TRBD1	-	CASSSQGVTGELFF	TGTGCCAGCAGTTCGCAGGGGGTCACCGGGGAGCTGTTTTTT
TRBV2	TRBJ1-1	-	-	CASSALLAFF	TGTGCCAGCAGCGCCCTCCTGGCTTTCTTT
TRBV5-4	TRBJ2-7	-	-	CASSSSRGSYEQYF	TGTGCCAGCAGCTCATCCAGGGGTTCCTACGAGCAGTACTTC
TRBV25-1	TRBJ2-7	-	-	CASRGDDGSEQYF	TGTGCCAGCAGGGGAGACGACGGGTCCGAGCAGTACTTC
TRBV11-2	TRBJ1-1	-	once	CASSVWGMENTEAFF	TGTGCCAGCAGCGTTTGGGGGATGGAGAACACTGAAGCTTTCTTT
TRBV7-3	TRBJ2-3	-	few	CASSYGRGTGTDTQYF	TGTGCCAGCAGCTACGGCCGGGGCACAGGCACAGATACGCAGTATTTT
TRBV30	TRBJ2-7	-	-	CAWTGTYEQYF	TGTGCCTGGACAGGGACTTACGAGCAGTACTTC
TRBV14	TRBJ1-2	-	-	CASSQVGSSPANYGYTF	TGTGCCAGCAGCCAAGTCGGATCGAGCCCCGCTAACTATGGCTACACCTTC
TRBV2	TRBJ1-2	TRBD1	-	CASMAATGQLGGYTF	TGTGCCAGCATGGCTGCCACGGGACAGTTGGGCGGCTACACCTTC
TRBV2	TRBJ2-1	TRBD1	once	CASDKSGTGYNEQFF	TGTGCCAGCGACAAATCCGGGACAGGGTACAATGAGCAGTTCTTC
TRBV6-6	TRBJ2-1	-	once	CASSFHPGNEQFF	TGTGCCAGCAGTTTTCACCCGGGCAATGAGCAGTTCTTC
TRBV5-6	TRBJ2-7	-	-	CASQTLGRMGEQYF	TGTGCCAGCCAAACGTTGGGGAGGATGGGGGAGCAGTACTTC
TRBV25-1	TRBJ1-1	TRBD1	-	CASTQGALGRAFF	TGTGCCAGCACTCAGGGGGCACTCGGGCGGGCTTTCTTT
TRBV7-9	TRBJ2-7	TRBD2	few	CASSQRTSSYEQYF	TGTGCCAGCAGCCAACGGACTAGCTCCTACGAGCAGTACTTC
TRBV19	TRBJ1-5	TRBD1	-	CASSIGTASNQPQHF	TGTGCCAGTAGTATCGGGACAGCTAGCAATCAGCCCCAGCATTTT
TRBV5-1	TRBJ1-4	-	once	CASSLVGRGEKLFF	TGCGCCAGCAGCTTGGTCGGGCGAGGAGAAAAACTGTTTTTT
TRBV5-8	TRBJ1-3	-	-	CASSPAMRTNGNTIYF	TGTGCCAGCAGCCCAGCCATGAGGACCAACGGAAACACCATATATTTT
TRBV7-8	TRBJ2-2	-	-	CASSLGSVGFGGELFF	TGTGCCAGCAGCTTAGGATCGGTGGGGTTCGGCGGGGAGCTGTTTTTT
TRBV6-2/TRBV6-3	TRBJ2-7	-	-	CASSMYREGYEQYF	TGTGCCAGCAGTATGTACAGGGAAGGCTACGAGCAGTACTTC
TRBV7-9	TRBJ2-1	-	once	CASSSSGGNSNEQFF	TGTGCCAGCAGCTCCTCAGGTGGGAACAGCAATGAGCAGTTCTTC
TRBV6-2/TRBV6-3	TRBJ1-1	-	-	CASSPHIYTGNTEAFF	TGTGCCAGCAGTCCCCATATCTATACAGGGAACACTGAAGCTTTCTTT
TRBV7-3	TRBJ1-5	-	-	CASSSNPGLPQHF	TGTGCCAGCAGCTCAAATCCCGGCCTACCCCAGCATTTT
TRBV18	TRBJ1-5	-	-	CASSPRSSNNQPQHF	TGTGCCAGCTCACCACGATCTAGCAACAATCAGCCCCAGCATTTT
TRBV28	TRBJ2-7	TRBD2	-	CASSHHSGGTYEQYF	TGTGCCAGCAGCCACCATAGCGGGGGAACCTACGAGCAGTACTTC
TRBV5-6	TRBJ1-2	TRBD1	-	CASSIQGADYGYTF	TGTGCCAGCAGCATACAGGGGGCTGACTATGGCTACACCTTC
TRBV30	TRBJ1-5	-	-	CAWSSNREAQPQHF	TGTGCCTGGAGTAGTAACAGGGAGGCTCAGCCCCAGCATTTT